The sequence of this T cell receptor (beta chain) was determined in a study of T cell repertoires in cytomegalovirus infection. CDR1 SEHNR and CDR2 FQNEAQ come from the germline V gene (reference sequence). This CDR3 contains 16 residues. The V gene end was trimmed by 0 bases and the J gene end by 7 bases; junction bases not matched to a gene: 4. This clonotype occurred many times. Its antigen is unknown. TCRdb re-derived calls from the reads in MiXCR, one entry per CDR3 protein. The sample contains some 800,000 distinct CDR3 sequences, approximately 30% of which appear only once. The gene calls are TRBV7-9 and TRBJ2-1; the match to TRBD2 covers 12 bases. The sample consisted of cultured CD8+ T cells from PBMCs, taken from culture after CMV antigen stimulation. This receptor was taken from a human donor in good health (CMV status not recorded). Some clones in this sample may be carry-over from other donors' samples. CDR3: CASSLAGGLAGNEQFF. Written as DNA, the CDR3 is TGTGCCAGCAGCTTAGCGGGAGGACTAGCGGGGAATGAGCAGTTCTTC.